This T cell receptor (beta chain) was profiled in a study of CD8 T cells in ankylosing spondylitis. Regarding the study as a whole: Disease-associated clonotypes exhibited CD8+ identity and were relatively infrequent in peripheral blood. Made up of about eight highly homologous variants, a TCR beta motif appeared characteristic of ankylosing spondylitis blood.

V shed 3 bases and J 3 bases; nucleotides not matched to a gene: 3. Per germline, CDR1 SGHKS and CDR2 YYEKEE (reference sequence). CDR3 length: 14 amino acids. TCRdb analysed the 5' RACE reads with MiXCR anew, one entry per CDR3 protein. The repertoire holds 150,000 to 200,000 distinct CDR3 sequences, with 13% as singletons. This clonotype was seen only a few times. Its antigen remains unknown. The chain uses TRBV5-5 and TRBJ1-2, with 9 nucleotides matching TRBD1. This TCR derives from a female donor with ankylosing spondylitis or in good health (not recorded which). Sequencing was done on a sample of blood, either unsorted or a sorted T cell fraction (not recorded which). In nucleotides, the CDR3 is TGTGCCAGCAGCTCGGGACAGGGCGACTATGGCTACACCTTC. It encodes CASSSGQGDYGYTF.